The clone carrying this T cell receptor (beta chain) was detected a few times. The target antigen is unknown. This CDR3 has 18 amino acids. CDR1 and CDR2 (germline): SGHRS, YFSETQ. V lost 4 bases, J lost 5 bases, and 25 bases lay in between. Quantitative 5'-RACE with molecular barcodes was used to make the TCR beta libraries. TCRdb redid the calling of the 5' RACE reads with MiXCR, one entry per CDR3 protein. The data contain around 340,000 distinct CDR3 sequences, roughly 20% of them singletons. The sample belongs to a study of CD8 T cells in ankylosing spondylitis. Study-wide findings and caveats: Seemingly characteristic of ankylosing spondylitis blood was a TCR beta motif consisting of about 8 highly homologous variants. A CD8+ phenotype characterized the disease-linked clones, which were relatively rare in peripheral blood. As reported, disease-linked clones showed significant enrichment in matched ankylosing spondylitis synovial fluid.

The specimen sequenced was blood, either unsorted or a sorted T cell fraction (not recorded which). V usage is TRBV5-1 and J usage is TRBJ2-1; no clear D gene. The sequence was obtained from a male donor with ankylosing spondylitis or in good health (not recorded which). The CDR3 loop is CASSAFPPGPRPDNEQFF. DNA for the CDR3: TGCGCCAGCAGCGCCTTCCCCCCAGGCCCCCGCCCAGACAATGAGCAGTTCTTC.